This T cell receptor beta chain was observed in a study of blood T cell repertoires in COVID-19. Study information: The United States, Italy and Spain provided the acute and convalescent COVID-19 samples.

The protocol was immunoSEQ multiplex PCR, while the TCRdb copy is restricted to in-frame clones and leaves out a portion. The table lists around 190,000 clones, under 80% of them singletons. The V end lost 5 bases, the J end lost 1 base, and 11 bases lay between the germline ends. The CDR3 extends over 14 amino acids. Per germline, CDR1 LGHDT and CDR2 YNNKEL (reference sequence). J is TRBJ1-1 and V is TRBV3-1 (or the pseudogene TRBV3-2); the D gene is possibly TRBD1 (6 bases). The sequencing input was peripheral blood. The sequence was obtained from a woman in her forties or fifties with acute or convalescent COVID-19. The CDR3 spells CASSDRGANTEAFF. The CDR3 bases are TGTGCCAGCAGCGACCGGGGGGCGAACACTGAAGCTTTCTTT.